The 19 T cell receptor beta chains presented below share a single source sample, sequenced in a study of T cell repertoires in cytomegalovirus infection. TCRdb re-derived calls from the reads in MiXCR, one entry per CDR3 protein. The sample has a few hundred thousand distinct CDR3 sequences, more than 8% seen once. The sample was PBMCs. Source of these receptors: a human donor in good health (CMV status not recorded). Some clones in this sample may be carry-over from other donors' samples.

This clonotype was detected many times. The chain links TRBV7-2 to TRBJ2-2; TRBD2 might be the D (5 bases). Trimming shortened V by 6 bases and J by 3 bases, and 14 bases separated the two germline ends. The CDR3 consists of 15 residues. Germline CDR1 SGHTA, CDR2 FQGNSA. CDR3 in amino acids: CASRSGPRDTGELFF. CDR3 DNA: TGTGCCAGCAGATCCGGCCCGCGGGACACCGGGGAGCTGTTTTTT.

This chain connects TRBV30 to TRBJ1-1, with a weak D call TRBD1 (5 bases). V was cut by 3 bases and J by 10 bases, with 21 bases left in between. Germline lookup yields CDR1 GTSNPN and CDR2 SVGIG (reference sequence). This CDR3 has 14 residues. The CDR3 region is CAWSQRGQGGRAFF. The CDR3 DNA sequence: TGTGCCTGGAGCCAAAGAGGGCAGGGAGGTCGAGCTTTCTTT.

This clonotype was detected ten times or more. This rearrangement joins TRBV7-2 to TRBJ1-2, with a tentative D call TRBD1 (6 bases). CDR3 size: 18 residues. V lost 5 bases and J 2 bases, leaving 24 bases between the germline ends. CDR1 is SGHTA and CDR2 is FQGNSA in the germline V gene. The CDR3, as DNA: TGTGCCAGCAGCAAATGGGGTGGGTCAGGGGCCCCCAACTATGGCTACACCTTC. As protein: CASSKWGGSGAPNYGYTF.

This clonotype was seen repeatedly, ten times or more. The chain couples TRBV4-3 to TRBJ2-3; 9 nucleotides agree with TRBD2. This CDR3 has 16 amino acids. Per the germline V gene, CDR1 is LGHNA and CDR2 is YSLEER. The V and J ends lost 4 bases and 1 base, in that order; junction bases with no gene match: 6. This chain's CDR3 is CASSRDWTSGTDTQYF. The DNA for the CDR3 is TGCGCCAGCAGCCGGGATTGGACTAGCGGCACAGATACGCAGTATTTT.

The chain combines TRBV10-3 with TRBJ1-1; D is uncertain. This CDR3 region has 13 residues. Germline CDR1 is ENHRY and CDR2 is SYGVKD. The V end lost 7 bases, the J end lost 1 base, and 10 bases lay between the germline ends. CDR3 amino acids: CAITKDWNTEAFF. Written as DNA, the CDR3 is TGTGCCATCACCAAGGACTGGAACACTGAAGCTTTCTTT.

This clonotype turned up a few times. This sequence joins TRBV7-2 and TRBJ2-3; unclear D gene. V lost 1 base and J 2 bases, leaving 7 bases between the germline ends. Germline V gives CDR1 SGHTA, CDR2 FQGNSA. The CDR3 sequence is 14 residues long. The CDR3 nucleotides are TGTGCCAGCAGCTTAGACTACTACACAGATACGCAGTATTTT. Translating gives CASSLDYYTDTQYF.

This clonotype was recorded many times. The V gene is TRBV7-2, the J gene TRBJ2-5, with D uncertain. V dropped 4 bases and J dropped 2 bases, with 8 bases sitting between them. The CDR3 loop spans 13 amino acids. Germline assignment: CDR1 SGHTA and CDR2 FQGNSA. The CDR3 protein is CASSSLPQETQYF. The CDR3 coding sequence is TGTGCCAGCAGCTCCCTTCCGCAAGAGACCCAGTACTTC.

With respect to this clonotype: With a much larger clone just one base away, this may be a read error. The gene calls are TRBV11-3 and TRBJ1-1; a possible D gene is TRBD1 (5 bases). This CDR3 contains 13 residues. Germline V gene sequence: CDR1 SGHNT, CDR2 YENEEA. The ends were cut back, 4 bases at V and 1 base at J, with 7 bases in the middle. The CDR3 loop reads CASSSTENTEAFF. CDR3 nucleotide sequence: TGTGCCAGCAGCTCGACAGAGAACACTGAAGCTTTCTTT. The variable domain in full, with the rest retrieved from reference TRBV11-3 and TRBJ1-1, is EAGVVQSPRYKIIEKKQPVAFWCNPISGHNTLYWYLQNLGQGPELLIRYENEEAVDDSQLPKDRFSAERLKGVDSTLKIQPAELGDSAVYLCASSSTENTEAFFGQGTRLTVV.

This CDR3 reads CSAPSGTGVYEQYF. DNA for the CDR3: TGCAGTGCCCCTTCCGGGACAGGGGTCTACGAGCAGTACTTC. The genes are TRBV20-1 and TRBJ2-7, with 10 bases identical to TRBD1. The CDR3 loop spans 14 amino acids. Trimming cost V 6 bases and J 3 bases; bases outside gene matches: 8. Germline V lookup: CDR1 DFQATT, CDR2 SNEGSKA (reference sequence).

The table lists this clonotype with a few counts. CDR3 residues: CASSQDTDRSPYGYTF. DNA for the CDR3: TGCGCCAGCAGCCAAGACACGGACAGGTCTCCCTATGGCTACACCTTC. This sequence joins TRBV4-3 and TRBJ1-2, with 7 bases that match TRBD1. V lost 0 bases and J lost 4; bases outside the gene matches: 8. Germline loops: CDR1 LGHNA, CDR2 YSLEER. CDR3 length: 16 residues.

The rearrangement links TRBV30 to TRBJ2-7; D unresolved. Germline V gene data show CDR1 as GTSNPN and CDR2 as SVGIG (reference sequence). This CDR3 is built from 13 residues. The V end lost 0 bases, the J end lost 4 bases, and 10 bases lay between the germline ends. The DNA of the CDR3 is TGTGCCTGGAGTGTCGGGCTTTCTTACGAGCAGTACTTC. Protein sequence: CAWSVGLSYEQYF.

This clonotype was found a few times. The CDR3 nucleotides read TGTGCCAGCAGCCAACACGGGGGGGGCTCCGGGGAGCTGTTTTTT. It encodes CASSQHGGGSGELFF. The V and J genes are TRBV6-1 and TRBJ2-2; 8 nucleotides line up with TRBD2. V was pared by 6 bases and J by 6 bases, with 9 bases of the junction left unmatched. The CDR3 runs 15 residues. Germline-derived CDR1 and CDR2 are MNHNS and SASEGT.

Worth noting for this clonotype: This may stem from a read error, because a much larger clone lies one nucleotide away. The chain is built from TRBV7-2 and TRBJ1-6; no clear D. Trimming left V 0 bases short and J 9 bases short, with 9 bases between. This CDR3 region has 14 residues. Germline CDR1 and CDR2: SGHTA and FQGNSA. The CDR3 nucleotides read TGTGCCAGCAGCTTAGCAAGGGAGGCTTCACCCCTCCACTTT. Translated: CASSLAREASPLHF. The variable domain in full, completed from reference TRBV7-2 and TRBJ1-6, reads GAGVSQSPSNKVTEKGKDVELRCDPISGHTALYWYRQSLGQGLEFLIYFQGNSAPDKSGLPSDRFSAERTGGSVSTLTIQRTQQEDSAVYLCASSLAREASPLHFGNGTRLTVT.

In its sample, this clonotype was seen many times. The genes are TRBV12-3 or TRBV12-4 and TRBJ2-7, with D uncertain. The CDR3 is 14 residues long. Trimming stripped 7 bases from V and 2 bases from J, with 15 bases between. CDR3 protein: CASMSRVSTYEQYF. CDR3 sequence (DNA): TGTGCCAGCATGAGCCGTGTAAGCACCTACGAGCAGTACTTC.

There are many counts of this clonotype. The chain links TRBV7-2 to TRBJ1-5; D unresolved. This CDR3 comprises 15 residues. The V gene's germline CDR1 is SGHTA and CDR2 FQGNSA. The ends were cut back, 3 bases at V and 1 base at J, with 10 bases in the middle. Here the CDR3 DNA reads TGTGCCAGCAGCTTCGGGGTAGCGAGCAATCAGCCCCAGCATTTT. Residues: CASSFGVASNQPQHF.

This clonotype showed up many times. The chain joins TRBV7-2 to TRBJ2-5, with 7 bases aligning to TRBD2. J gave up 5 bases and V 4 bases, and 10 bases lay outside the gene matches. CDR1 is SGHTA, CDR2 FQGNSA, per germline. The CDR3 loop spans 15 amino acids. The CDR3 DNA reads as TGTGCCAGCAGCTCCTTGGGACTACCGCCGGAGACCCAGTACTTC. It yields the protein CASSSLGLPPETQYF.

A word on this clonotype: This may be a read error: a much more frequent sequence differs by one nucleotide. This chain links TRBV11-2 with TRBJ2-5; 14 bases align to TRBD2. After removal of 4 bases from V and 4 bases from J, the junction contained 2 bases not matched to a gene. The CDR3 sequence is 15 residues long. Germline values: CDR1 SGHAT, CDR2 FQNNGV. In nucleotides, the CDR3 is TGTGCCAGCAGCTGGGGACTAGCGGGAGTAGAGACCCAGTACTTC. It translates to CASSWGLAGVETQYF.

This clonotype was observed a few times. The J gene is TRBJ1-1, the V gene TRBV6-1; TRBD1 matches at 8 bases. CDR3 length: 14 residues. CDR1 and CDR2 from the germline V gene are MNHNS and SASEGT. V was clipped by 4 bases and J by 5 bases; unmatched bases: 6. Written as DNA, the CDR3 is TGTGCCAGCAGTGCGACAGGGGTAGTGACTGAAGCTTTCTTT. It codes for CASSATGVVTEAFF.

This chain's CDR3 is CSARDRVTGALNIQYF. CDR3 bases: TGCAGTGCTAGAGATCGTGTTACTGGCGCCCTGAACATTCAGTACTTC. The gene calls are TRBV20-1 and TRBJ2-4; D gene unclear. The V gene lost 0 bases and the J gene lost 7 bases, with 19 bases spanning the gap. The CDR3 contains 16 residues. Germline-derived CDR1 and CDR2 are DFQATT and SNEGSKA (reference sequence).